This T cell receptor (beta chain) appears in the sequencing data of a study of T cell responses to AZD1222 COVID-19 vaccine. General study findings and limits: Mostly white British, mostly female donors; authors suggested clonal diversity may be underestimated. Spike was spanned by vaccine-associated CD4 TCRs, which were dominant at 160-218 and 743-854.

Germline CDR1 and CDR2: SGHNT and YYREEE (reference sequence). This CDR3 region has 17 residues. Trimming cost V 5 bases and J 0 bases, with 18 bases left between them. A note on this clone: Its antigen remains unknown.

The assay was immunoSEQ multiplex PCR, and TCRdb's table has in-frame clones only and misses some. In the table there are some 140,000 clones, 84% of which are singletons. The V gene is TRBV5-4, the J gene TRBJ2-1; D possibly corresponds to TRBD2 (5 bases). The sequences come from peripheral blood, collected on day 0 of AZD1222 vaccination. The source is an adult in good health. CDR3 amino acids: CASSPQGVGSSYNEQFF. The CDR3 nucleotides are TGTGCCAGCAGTCCCCAAGGCGTGGGGAGCTCCTACAATGAGCAGTTCTTC.